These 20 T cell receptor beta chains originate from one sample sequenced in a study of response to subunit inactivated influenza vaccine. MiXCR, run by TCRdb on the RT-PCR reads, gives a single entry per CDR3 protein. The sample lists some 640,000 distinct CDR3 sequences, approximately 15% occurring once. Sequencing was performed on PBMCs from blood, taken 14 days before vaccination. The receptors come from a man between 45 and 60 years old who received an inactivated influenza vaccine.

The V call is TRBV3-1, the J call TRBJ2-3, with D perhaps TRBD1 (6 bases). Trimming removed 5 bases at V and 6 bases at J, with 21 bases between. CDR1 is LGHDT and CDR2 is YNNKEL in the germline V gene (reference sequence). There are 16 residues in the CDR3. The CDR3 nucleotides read TGTGCCAGCAGCACCACCGGGACAAGGATGGTGGATACGCAGTATTTT. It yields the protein CASSTTGTRMVDTQYF.

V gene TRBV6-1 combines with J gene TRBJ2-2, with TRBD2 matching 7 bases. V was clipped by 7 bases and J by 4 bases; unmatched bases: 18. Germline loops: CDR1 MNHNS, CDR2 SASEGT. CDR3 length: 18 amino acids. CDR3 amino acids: CASKLLLGRGLPTGELFF. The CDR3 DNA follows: TGTGCCAGCAAGCTGCTCCTAGGGCGGGGACTACCCACCGGGGAGCTGTTTTTT.

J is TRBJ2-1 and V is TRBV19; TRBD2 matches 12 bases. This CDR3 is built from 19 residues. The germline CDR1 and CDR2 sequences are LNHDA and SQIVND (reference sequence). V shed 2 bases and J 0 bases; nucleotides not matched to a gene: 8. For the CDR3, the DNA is TGTGCCAGTAGTATAAAGCCTAGCGGGGGGGGGTTCTCCTACAATGAGCAGTTCTTC. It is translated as CASSIKPSGGGFSYNEQFF.

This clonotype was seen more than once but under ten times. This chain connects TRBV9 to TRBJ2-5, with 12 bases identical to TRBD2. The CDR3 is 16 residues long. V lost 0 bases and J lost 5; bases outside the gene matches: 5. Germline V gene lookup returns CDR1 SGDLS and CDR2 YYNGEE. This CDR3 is CASSVGTSGARETQYF. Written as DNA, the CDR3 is TGTGCCAGCAGCGTAGGGACTAGCGGGGCCAGGGAGACCCAGTACTTC.

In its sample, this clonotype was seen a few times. This CDR3 reads CASWASGANEQFF. DNA of the CDR3: TGTGCCAGCTGGGCTAGCGGGGCGAATGAGCAGTTCTTC. The chain carries TRBV6-6 and TRBJ2-1, with 9 bases matching TRBD2. The CDR3 spans 13 residues. The V gene end was trimmed by 8 bases and the J gene end by 7 bases; junction bases not matched to a gene: 6. Germline V gene lookup returns CDR1 MNHNY and CDR2 SVGAGI (reference sequence).

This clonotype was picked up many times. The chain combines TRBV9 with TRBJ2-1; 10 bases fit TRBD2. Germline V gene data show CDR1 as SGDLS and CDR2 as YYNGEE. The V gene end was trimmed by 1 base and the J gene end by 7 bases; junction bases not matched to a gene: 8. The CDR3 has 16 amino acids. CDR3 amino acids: CASSVTSGKRSNEQFF. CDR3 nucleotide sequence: TGTGCCAGCAGCGTAACTAGCGGGAAGAGATCGAATGAGCAGTTCTTC.

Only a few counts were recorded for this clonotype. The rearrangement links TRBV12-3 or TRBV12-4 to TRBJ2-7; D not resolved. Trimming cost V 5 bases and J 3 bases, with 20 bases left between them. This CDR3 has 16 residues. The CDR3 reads CASSIGPSDLGYEQYF. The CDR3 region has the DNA TGTGCCAGCAGTATCGGGCCGAGCGACCTCGGCTACGAGCAGTACTTC.

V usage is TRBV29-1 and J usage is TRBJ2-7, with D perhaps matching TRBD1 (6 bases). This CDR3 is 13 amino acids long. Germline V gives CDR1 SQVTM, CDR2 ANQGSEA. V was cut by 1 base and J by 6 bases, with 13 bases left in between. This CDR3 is CSVEVAGVGEQYF. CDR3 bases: TGCAGCGTTGAAGTTGCAGGGGTAGGCGAGCAGTACTTC.

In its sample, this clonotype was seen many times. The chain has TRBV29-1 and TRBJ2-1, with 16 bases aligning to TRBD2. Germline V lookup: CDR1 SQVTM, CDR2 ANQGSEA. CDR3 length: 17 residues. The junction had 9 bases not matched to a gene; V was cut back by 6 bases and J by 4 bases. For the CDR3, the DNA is TGCAGCGTCCTACTAGGGACTAGCGGGAGGGGGTACAATGAGCAGTTCTTC. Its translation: CSVLLGTSGRGYNEQFF.

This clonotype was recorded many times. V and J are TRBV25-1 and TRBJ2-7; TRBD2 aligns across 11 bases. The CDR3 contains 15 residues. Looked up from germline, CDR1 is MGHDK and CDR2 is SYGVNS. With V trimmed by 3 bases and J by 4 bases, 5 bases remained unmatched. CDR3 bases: TGTGCCAGCAGTGACCTTAGCGGGGGGGGGTACGAGCAGTACTTC. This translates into CASSDLSGGGYEQYF.

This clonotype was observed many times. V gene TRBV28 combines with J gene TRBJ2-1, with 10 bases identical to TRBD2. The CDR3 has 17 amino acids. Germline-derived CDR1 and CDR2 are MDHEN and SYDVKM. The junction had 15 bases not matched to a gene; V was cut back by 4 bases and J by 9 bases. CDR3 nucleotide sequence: TGTGCCAGCAGTTCTCTGTTCAGCGGGGGGGCGACGGGTGAGCAGTTCTTC. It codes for CASSSLFSGGATGEQFF.

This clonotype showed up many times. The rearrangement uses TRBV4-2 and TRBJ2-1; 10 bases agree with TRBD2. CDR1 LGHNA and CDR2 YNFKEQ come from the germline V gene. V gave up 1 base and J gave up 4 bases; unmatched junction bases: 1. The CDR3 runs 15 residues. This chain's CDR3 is CASSQGTSGYNEQFF. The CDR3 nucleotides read TGTGCCAGCAGCCAAGGGACTAGCGGTTACAATGAGCAGTTCTTC.

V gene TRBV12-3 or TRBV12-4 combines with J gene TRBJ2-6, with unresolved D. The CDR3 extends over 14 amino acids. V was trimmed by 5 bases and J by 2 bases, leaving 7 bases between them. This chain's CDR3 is CASSRAAGANVLTF. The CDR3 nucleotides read TGTGCCAGCAGTAGGGCAGCTGGGGCCAACGTCCTGACTTTC.

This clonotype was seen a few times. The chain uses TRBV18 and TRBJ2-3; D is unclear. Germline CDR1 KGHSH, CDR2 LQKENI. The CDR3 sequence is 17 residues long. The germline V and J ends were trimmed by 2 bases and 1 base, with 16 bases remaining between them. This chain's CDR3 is CASSPIPALGGTDTQYF. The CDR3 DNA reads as TGTGCCAGCTCACCAATACCCGCCCTTGGGGGCACAGATACGCAGTATTTT. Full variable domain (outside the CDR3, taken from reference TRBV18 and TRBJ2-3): NAGVMQNPRHLVRRRGQEARLRCSPMKGHSHVYWYRQLPEEGLKFMVYLQKENIIDESGMPKERFSAEFPKEGPSILRIQQVVRGDSAAYFCASSPIPALGGTDTQYFGPGTRLTVL.

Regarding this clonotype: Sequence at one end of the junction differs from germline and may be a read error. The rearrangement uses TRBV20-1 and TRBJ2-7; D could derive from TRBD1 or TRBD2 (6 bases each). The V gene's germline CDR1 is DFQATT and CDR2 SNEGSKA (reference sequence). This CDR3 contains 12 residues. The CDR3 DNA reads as TGCAGTGCCAGAGGGGGGACTTTCGAGCAGTACTTC. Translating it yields CSARGGTFEQYF.

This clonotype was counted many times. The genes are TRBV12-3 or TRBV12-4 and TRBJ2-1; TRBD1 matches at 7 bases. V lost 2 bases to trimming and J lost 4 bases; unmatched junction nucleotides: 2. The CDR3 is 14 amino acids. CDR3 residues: CASSLPQGYNEQFF. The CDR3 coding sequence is TGTGCCAGCAGTTTACCACAGGGGTACAATGAGCAGTTCTTC.

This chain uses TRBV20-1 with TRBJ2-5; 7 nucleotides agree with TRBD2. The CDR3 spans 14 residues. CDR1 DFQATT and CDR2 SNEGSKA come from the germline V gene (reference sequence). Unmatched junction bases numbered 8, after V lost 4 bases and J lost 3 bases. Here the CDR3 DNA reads TGCAGTGCTACGAAGGCTAGCGGTGAAGAGACCCAGTACTTC. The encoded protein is CSATKASGEETQYF.

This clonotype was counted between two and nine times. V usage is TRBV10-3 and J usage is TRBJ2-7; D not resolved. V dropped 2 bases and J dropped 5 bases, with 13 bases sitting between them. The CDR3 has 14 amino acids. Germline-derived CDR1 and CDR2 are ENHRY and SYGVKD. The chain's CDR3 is CAISEGLRSNEQYF. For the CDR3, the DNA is TGTGCCATCAGTGAGGGGCTAAGGTCGAACGAGCAGTACTTC.

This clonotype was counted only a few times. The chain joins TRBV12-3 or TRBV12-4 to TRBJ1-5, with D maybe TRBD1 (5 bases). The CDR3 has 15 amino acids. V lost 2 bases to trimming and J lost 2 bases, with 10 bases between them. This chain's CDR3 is CASSLSRVGNQPQHF. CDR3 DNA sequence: TGTGCCAGCAGTTTAAGCAGGGTCGGCAATCAGCCCCAGCATTTT.

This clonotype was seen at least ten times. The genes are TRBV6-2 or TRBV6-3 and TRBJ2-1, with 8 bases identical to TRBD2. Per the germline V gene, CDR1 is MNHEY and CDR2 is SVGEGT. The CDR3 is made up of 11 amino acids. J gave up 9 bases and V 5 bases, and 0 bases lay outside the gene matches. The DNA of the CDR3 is TGTGCCAGCAGTAGCGGGAGTGAGCAGTTCTTC. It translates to CASSSGSEQFF.